This paragraph covers one T cell receptor (beta chain) sequence. Its specificity is unknown. PCR primers comprised 60 Vbeta and 13 Jbeta primers. Profiled with immunoSEQ multiplex PCR; TCRdb holds only in-frame clones, not every one. The sample has 85,000 to 90,000 clones. The CDR3 has 16 amino acids. Germline V CDR1 and CDR2: SGHDN, FVKESK. The junction had 5 bases not matched to a gene; V was cut back by 2 bases and J by 3 bases. These data belong to a study of cytomegalovirus exposure and HLA in healthy donors. For the study at large: As released early, the data held roughly 85 million unique TCRs from HLA-typed donors.

The study's findings and limits: A later analysis by the authors found several of the most significant clusters apparently linked to common viral pathogens. The study labeled under 200 TCR beta chains cytomegalovirus-associated.

The sequence came from a man aged 50-59 years in good health and CMV-seropositive. The chain employs TRBV14 and TRBJ1-3, with 9 bases fitting TRBD1. The sample was PBMCs. CDR3 region: CASSQPGTGYGNTIYF. The CDR3 DNA reads as TGTGCCAGCAGCCAACCGGGGACAGGGTATGGAAACACCATATATTTT.